This T cell receptor (beta chain) originates from a study of blood T cell repertoires in COVID-19. Overall study: Sites in the United States, Italy and Spain provided acute and convalescent COVID-19 samples. Sample material is recorded as cDNA or gDNA derived from T cells, B-cell-depleted T cells, or PBMCs.

TCRdb's table, derived via immunoSEQ multiplex PCR, lists solely in-frame clones and lacks some. Of approximately 200,000 clones in the sample, around 82% were seen once. Participants were placed into cohorts based on the clinical history they reported. In germline, CDR1 is LGHNT, CDR2 FRNRAP. Trimming pared 6 bases from V and 3 bases from J, leaving 15 bases between. The CDR3 has 15 amino acids. V and J are TRBV12-5 and TRBJ2-1, with D maybe TRBD2 (5 bases). Sequencing was carried out using PBMCs or T cells enriched from blood (not recorded which). The TCR comes from a woman aged 40 to 50 with acute COVID-19. The CDR3 coding sequence is TGTGCTAGTGGCCTGGACTTAGCCTACTACAATGAGCAGTTCTTC. It specifies CASGLDLAYYNEQFF.